The 27 T cell receptor beta chains in this list originate from one sample, sequenced in a study of T cell responses to AZD1222 COVID-19 vaccine. Method: immunoSEQ multiplex PCR; TCRdb's copy keeps in-frame clones and lacks some. Counted here are under 200,000 clones, around 93% occurring once; the ten biggest clones make up 7.5% to 10%. The sequenced sample was peripheral blood, obtained on day 0 of AZD1222 vaccination. Receptor source: an adult in good health.

This chain joins TRBV2 and TRBJ1-3; no clear D gene. Germline loops: CDR1 SNHLY, CDR2 FYNNEI. Trimming left V 9 bases short and J 4 bases short, with 7 bases between. The CDR3 has 11 residues. The CDR3 region has the DNA TGTGCCAGTGTGGGCGGAAACACCATATATTTT. This translates into CASVGGNTIYF.

V gene TRBV6-5 combines with J gene TRBJ2-7; maybe TRBD1 (6 bases). Looked up from germline, CDR1 is MNHEY and CDR2 is SVGAGI. The CDR3 runs to 14 residues. Trimming pared 7 bases from V and 1 base from J, leaving 14 bases between. DNA for the CDR3: TGTGCCAGCACCCATACGGGACAATCCTACGAGCAGTACTTC. Translated: CASTHTGQSYEQYF.

V is TRBV19 and J is TRBJ2-1; TRBD2 matches 8 bases. The V and J ends lost 7 bases and 6 bases, in that order; junction bases with no gene match: 8. The CDR3 length is 14 residues. CDR1 is LNHDA and CDR2 is SQIVND in the germline V gene (reference sequence). CDR3 loop: CASMVAGGPNEQFF. The CDR3 DNA follows: TGTGCCAGTATGGTTGCGGGAGGTCCCAATGAGCAGTTCTTC.

V and J are TRBV29-1 and TRBJ2-1; no clear D. Germline-derived CDR1 and CDR2 are SQVTM and ANQGSEA. V was cut by 4 bases and J by 2 bases, with 9 bases left in between. CDR3 length equals 13 residues. The CDR3 DNA is TGCAGCGTTGCGCGACCCACCTACAATGAGCAGTTCTTC. This translates into CSVARPTYNEQFF.

CDR3 DNA: TGCGCCAGCAGCCAAGATCACAGGGGAGTGCCAGATACGCAGTATTTT. Amino acid sequence: CASSQDHRGVPDTQYF. The V call is TRBV4-1, the J call TRBJ2-3; 7 nucleotides align to TRBD1. This CDR3 comprises 16 residues. V trimming: 0 bases; J trimming: 4 bases; junction bases outside the gene matches: 7. Germline V CDR1 and CDR2: MGHRA, YSYEKL.

V is TRBV19 and J is TRBJ2-7, with D hard to call. This CDR3 is built from 13 residues. From germline, CDR1 is LNHDA and CDR2 SQIVND (reference sequence). V was cut by 3 bases and J by 2 bases, with 8 bases left in between. The CDR3 nucleotides read TGTGCCAGTAGTATGGCTGCAGCCTACGAGCAGTACTTC. Translation: CASSMAAAYEQYF. Filled out from reference TRBV19 and TRBJ2-7, the complete variable domain reads DGGITQSPKYLFRKEGQNVTLSCEQNLNHDAMYWYRQDPGQGLRLIYYSQIVNDFQKGDIAEGYSVSREKKESFPLTVTSAQKNPTAFYLCASSMAAAYEQYFGPGTRLTVT.

The CDR3 sequence is CASSLQGREQYF. CDR3 coding DNA: TGTGCCAGCAGTTTACAGGGGCGCGAGCAGTACTTC. The chain uses TRBV28 and TRBJ2-7; D may be TRBD1 (6 bases). CDR3 length equals 12 residues. The V gene's germline CDR1 is MDHEN and CDR2 SYDVKM. V lost 2 bases, J lost 6 bases, and 8 bases lay in between.

J is TRBJ1-1 and V is TRBV4-1; no reliable D call. The germline V gene encodes CDR1 MGHRA and CDR2 YSYEKL. The CDR3 length is 16 residues. The V and J ends lost 2 bases and 1 base respectively, with 14 bases between them. The CDR3: CASSQPGLGENTEAFF. In DNA, the CDR3 is TGCGCCAGCAGCCAACCTGGCCTTGGGGAGAACACTGAAGCTTTCTTT.

The rearrangement uses TRBV3-1 (or the pseudogene TRBV3-2) and TRBJ1-2; D is unclear. The CDR3 is 14 residues long. Germline V gene sequence: CDR1 LGHDT, CDR2 YNNKEL (reference sequence). Trimming took 1 base from V and 5 from J, leaving 11 bases between them. The chain's CDR3 is CASSQGTSTYGYTF. CDR3 in DNA: TGTGCCAGCAGCCAAGGGACTTCCACTTATGGCTACACCTTC.

The rearrangement links TRBV6-5 to TRBJ2-1; a weak D match, TRBD1 (6 bases). This CDR3 spans 13 amino acids. CDR1 is MNHEY and CDR2 is SVGAGI in the germline V gene. V was clipped by 2 bases and J by 8 bases, with 10 bases between them. CDR3 amino acids: CASSYVQGYEQFF. Written as DNA, the CDR3 is TGTGCCAGCAGTTACGTACAGGGCTATGAGCAGTTCTTC.

The V call is TRBV6-5, the J call TRBJ2-7, with no clear D. The CDR3 spans 12 residues. CDR1 MNHEY and CDR2 SVGAGI come from the germline V gene. Trimming pared 4 bases from V and 4 bases from J, leaving 8 bases between. CDR3 in amino acids: CASSSALYEQYF. CDR3 nucleotide sequence: TGTGCCAGCAGTTCCGCACTTTACGAGCAGTACTTC.

The rearrangement links TRBV15 to TRBJ1-5; the D gene is possibly TRBD1 (6 bases). The germline CDR1 and CDR2 sequences are LNHNV and YYDKDF (reference sequence). CDR3 length equals 15 residues. Trimming removed 5 bases at V and 2 bases at J, with 13 bases between. As DNA, the CDR3 is TGTGCCACCAGCCCCCCGGGGGCTGGCAATCAGCCCCAGCATTTT. Translation: CATSPPGAGNQPQHF.

This rearrangement joins TRBV5-1 to TRBJ2-1; weak D call: TRBD1 (8 bases). The germline V and J ends were trimmed by 0 bases and 6 bases, with 16 bases remaining between them. The CDR3 is 16 residues long. The germline gives CDR1 SGHRS, CDR2 YFSETQ. Written as DNA, the CDR3 is TGCGCCAGCAGCTTGGGTGGACAGGGAGGGTCCAATGAGCAGTTCTTC. This sequence encodes CASSLGGQGGSNEQFF.

The chain links TRBV12-3 or TRBV12-4 to TRBJ1-2; 9 nucleotides line up with TRBD1. Trimming cost V 6 bases and J 7 bases; bases outside gene matches: 6. The CDR3 runs 13 residues. The CDR3: CASRGTGSGGYTF. CDR3 coding DNA: TGTGCCAGCAGGGGGACAGGGTCGGGTGGCTACACCTTC.

The rearrangement uses TRBV27 and TRBJ1-3; D is possibly TRBD1 (6 bases). Germline values: CDR1 MNHEY, CDR2 SMNVEV (reference sequence). The CDR3 extends over 17 amino acids. Between the trimmed V and J ends, which lost 2 bases and 1 base, there was a span of 15 bases. CDR3 in amino acids: CASSLGIGQGSGNTIYF. The CDR3 coding sequence is TGTGCCAGCAGTTTAGGTATTGGTCAGGGGTCTGGAAACACCATATATTTT.

The chain has TRBV6-4 and TRBJ2-1, with 7 bases fitting TRBD2. The CDR3 is 15 amino acids. Trimming at V came to 4 bases and at J to 2 bases, leaving 5 bases not matched to a gene. Germline-derived CDR1 and CDR2 are MRHNA and SNTAGT. This CDR3 reads CASSVDLAAYNEQFF. The CDR3 DNA follows: TGTGCCAGCAGTGTGGACCTAGCGGCCTACAATGAGCAGTTCTTC.

The J gene is TRBJ2-7, the V gene TRBV28; TRBD1 matches at 12 bases. Trimming took 6 bases from V and 4 from J; bases not matched to a gene: 7. The CDR3 runs to 15 residues. Germline V gives CDR1 MDHEN, CDR2 SYDVKM. CDR3 amino acids: CASRYPGQGAYEQYF. As DNA, the CDR3 is TGTGCCAGCAGATATCCGGGACAGGGGGCTTACGAGCAGTACTTC.

This sequence joins TRBV6-1 and TRBJ2-5; D may be TRBD1 (5 bases). Trimming shortened V by 1 base and J by 5 bases, and 17 bases separated the two germline ends. The CDR3 totals 16 residues. Germline assignment: CDR1 MNHNS and CDR2 SASEGT. CDR3 sequence: CASSEGPGRYRETQYF. CDR3 DNA: TGTGCCAGCAGTGAAGGCCCCGGTCGCTACAGGGAGACCCAGTACTTC.

V usage is TRBV19 and J usage is TRBJ2-7; 10 bases align to TRBD1. J was trimmed by 4 bases and V by 2 bases; bases with no gene match: 5. The CDR3 spans 15 residues. CDR1 is LNHDA, CDR2 SQIVND, per germline (reference sequence). CDR3 bases: TGTGCCAGTAGTATATCACCGGGACAGGGGTACGAGCAGTACTTC. Translating it yields CASSISPGQGYEQYF.

The genes are TRBV7-8 and TRBJ1-1, with D possibly matching TRBD1 (6 bases). Germline-derived CDR1 and CDR2 are SGHVS and FQNEAQ. V dropped 5 bases and J dropped 1 base, with 14 bases sitting between them. The CDR3 runs 15 residues. The CDR3 loop reads CASSTLGGQNTEAFF. For the CDR3, the DNA is TGTGCCAGCAGCACCTTGGGGGGCCAGAACACTGAAGCTTTCTTT.

This rearrangement joins TRBV30 to TRBJ2-6; either TRBD1 or TRBD2 may supply D (5 bases each). Germline CDR1 GTSNPN, CDR2 SVGIG (reference sequence). The CDR3 extends over 17 amino acids. The V end lost 0 bases, the J end lost 0 bases, and 12 bases lay between the germline ends. In DNA, the CDR3 is TGTGCCTGGAGTGTACGGCAGGGACGCTCTGGGGCCAACGTCCTGACTTTC. This gives the protein CAWSVRQGRSGANVLTF.

This clone was observed once. The chain uses TRBV7-9 and TRBJ1-2; 12 bases are a match to TRBD1. This CDR3 has 13 amino acids. J gave up 8 bases and V 4 bases, and 2 bases lay outside the gene matches. Germline CDR1 is SEHNR and CDR2 is FQNEAQ (reference sequence). CDR3 loop: CASSSGTGGGYTF. The CDR3, as DNA: TGTGCCAGCAGCTCAGGGACAGGGGGCGGCTACACCTTC.

This chain joins TRBV15 and TRBJ1-1; D may be TRBD1 (5 bases). Trimming removed 5 bases at V and 1 base at J, with 17 bases between. Looked up from germline, CDR1 is LNHNV and CDR2 is YYDKDF (reference sequence). This CDR3 has 16 residues. CDR3 in DNA: TGTGCCACCAGCCCACGGTGGGGAGGGACGAACACTGAAGCTTTCTTT. Translated: CATSPRWGGTNTEAFF.

The chain carries TRBV5-4 and TRBJ2-1; D call uncertain. Germline-derived CDR1 and CDR2 are SGHNT and YYREEE (reference sequence). Trimming left V 0 bases short and J 4 bases short, with 8 bases between. CDR3 length: 14 amino acids. CDR3 nucleotides: TGTGCCAGCAGCTTGGCCGGTAGGTACAATGAGCAGTTCTTC. Translating it yields CASSLAGRYNEQFF.

This clone was seen only once. The rearrangement uses TRBV2 and TRBJ2-5; D might be TRBD1 (6 bases). There are 15 residues in the CDR3. CDR1 SNHLY and CDR2 FYNNEI come from the germline V gene. The V end was cut by 6 bases, the J end by 2 bases, with 16 bases between. The CDR3 here is CASRALTGKQETQYF. For the CDR3, the DNA is TGTGCCAGCAGGGCACTTACAGGGAAACAAGAGACCCAGTACTTC.

J is TRBJ1-2 and V is TRBV3-1 (or the pseudogene TRBV3-2), with D possibly matching TRBD1 (5 bases). CDR1 and CDR2 (germline): LGHDT, YNNKEL (reference sequence). The CDR3 has 13 amino acids. V lost 3 bases and J 8 bases, leaving 13 bases between the germline ends. The CDR3 loop reads CASSQHSQGGYTF. For the CDR3, the DNA is TGTGCCAGCAGCCAGCATTCGCAGGGAGGCTACACCTTC.

This clone was found once. V gene TRBV27 combines with J gene TRBJ2-3; perhaps TRBD2 as D (5 bases). CDR3 size: 13 residues. Germline V CDR1 and CDR2: MNHEY, SMNVEV (reference sequence). The V end was cut by 6 bases, the J end by 6 bases, with 13 bases between. The DNA for the CDR3 is TGTGCCAGCAGGAGGGCTGGCCCGGATACGCAGTATTTT. Amino acid sequence: CASRRAGPDTQYF.